This T cell receptor (beta chain) stems from a study of CD8 T cells in Susac syndrome. While CD8+ and CD4+ T cells were isolated negatively, TEMRA cells were enriched by FACS. V lost 4 bases and J lost 7, with 18 bases in between. Germline loops: CDR1 SGDLS, CDR2 YYNGEE. The length of the CDR3 is 15 residues. Reverse transcription of roughly 0.45 to 1 ug RNA was carried out with random hexamers. TCRdb independently ran MiXCR on the immunoSEQ multiplex PCR reads; one entry per CDR3 protein. The sample contains some 80,000 distinct CDR3 sequences, around 94% of which appear only once. Sequenced input: CD8+ T cells from PBMCs. This clonotype was obtained from a human donor in good health. The chain uses TRBV9 and TRBJ2-1, with D maybe TRBD2 (7 bases). The CDR3 DNA reads TGTGCCAGCAGCCTGGGGGCGGGAGTAGGGAATGAGCAGTTCTTC. As protein: CASSLGAGVGNEQFF.